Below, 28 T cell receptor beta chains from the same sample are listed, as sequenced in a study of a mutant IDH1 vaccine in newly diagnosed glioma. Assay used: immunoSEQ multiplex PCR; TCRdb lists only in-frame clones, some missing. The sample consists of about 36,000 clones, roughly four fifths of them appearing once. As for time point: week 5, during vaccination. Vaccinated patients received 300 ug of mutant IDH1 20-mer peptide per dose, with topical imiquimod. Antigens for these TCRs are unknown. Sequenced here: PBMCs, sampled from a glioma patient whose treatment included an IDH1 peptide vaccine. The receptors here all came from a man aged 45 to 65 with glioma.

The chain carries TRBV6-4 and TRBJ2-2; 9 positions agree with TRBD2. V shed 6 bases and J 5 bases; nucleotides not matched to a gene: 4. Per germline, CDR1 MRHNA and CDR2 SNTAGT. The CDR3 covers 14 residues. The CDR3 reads CASSPAGGTGELFF. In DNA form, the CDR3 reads TGTGCCAGCAGCCCAGCGGGAGGTACCGGGGAGCTGTTTTTT.

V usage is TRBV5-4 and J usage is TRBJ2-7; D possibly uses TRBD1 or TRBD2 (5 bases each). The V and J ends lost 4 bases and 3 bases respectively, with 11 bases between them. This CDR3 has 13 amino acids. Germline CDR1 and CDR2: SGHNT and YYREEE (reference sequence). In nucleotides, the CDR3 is TGTGCCAGCAGCCCCGCTGGGGGCTACGAGCAGTACTTC. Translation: CASSPAGGYEQYF.

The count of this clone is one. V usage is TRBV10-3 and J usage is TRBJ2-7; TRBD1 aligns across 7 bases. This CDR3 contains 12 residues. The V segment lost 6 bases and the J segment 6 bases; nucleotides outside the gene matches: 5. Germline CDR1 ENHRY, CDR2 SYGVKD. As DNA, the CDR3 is TGTGCCATCAGAGATACAGGGGCCGAGCAGTACTTC. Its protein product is CAIRDTGAEQYF.

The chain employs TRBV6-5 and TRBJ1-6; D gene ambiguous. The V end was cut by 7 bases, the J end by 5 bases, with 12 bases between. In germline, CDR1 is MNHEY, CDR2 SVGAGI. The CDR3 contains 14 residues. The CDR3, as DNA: TGTGCCAGCACTCTGTTTCCCAATAATTCACCCCTCCACTTT. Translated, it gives CASTLFPNNSPLHF.

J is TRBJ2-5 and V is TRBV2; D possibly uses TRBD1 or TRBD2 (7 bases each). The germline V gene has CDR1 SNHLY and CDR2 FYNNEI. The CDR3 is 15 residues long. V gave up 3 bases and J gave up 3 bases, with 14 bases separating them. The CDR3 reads CASSDTTGTKETQYF. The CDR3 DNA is TGTGCCAGCAGTGACACGACAGGGACTAAAGAGACCCAGTACTTC.

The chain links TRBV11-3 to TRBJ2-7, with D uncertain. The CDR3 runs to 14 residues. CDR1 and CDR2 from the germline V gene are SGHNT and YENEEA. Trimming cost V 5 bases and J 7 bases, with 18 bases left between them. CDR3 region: CASSTTRSVQEQYF. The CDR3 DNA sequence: TGTGCCAGCAGCACAACCAGGAGCGTTCAAGAGCAGTACTTC.

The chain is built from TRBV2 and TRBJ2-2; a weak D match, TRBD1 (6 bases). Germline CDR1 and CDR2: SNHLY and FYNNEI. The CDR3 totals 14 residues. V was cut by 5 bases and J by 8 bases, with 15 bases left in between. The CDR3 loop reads CASSSGVSGGELFF. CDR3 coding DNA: TGTGCCAGCAGTTCAGGGGTTTCAGGGGGGGAGCTGTTTTTT. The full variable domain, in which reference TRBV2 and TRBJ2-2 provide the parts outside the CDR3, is EPEVTQTPSHQVTQMGQEVILRCVPISNHLYFYWYRQILGQKVEFLVSFYNNEISEKSEIFDDQFSVERPDGSNFTLKIRSTKLEDSAMYFCASSSGVSGGELFFGEGSRLTVL.

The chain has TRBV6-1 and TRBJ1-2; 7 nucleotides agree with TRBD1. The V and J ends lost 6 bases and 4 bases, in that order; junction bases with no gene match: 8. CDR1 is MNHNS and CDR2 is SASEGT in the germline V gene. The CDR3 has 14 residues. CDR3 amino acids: CASSVRDRVYGYTF. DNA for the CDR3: TGTGCCAGCAGCGTCCGAGACAGGGTCTATGGCTACACCTTC.

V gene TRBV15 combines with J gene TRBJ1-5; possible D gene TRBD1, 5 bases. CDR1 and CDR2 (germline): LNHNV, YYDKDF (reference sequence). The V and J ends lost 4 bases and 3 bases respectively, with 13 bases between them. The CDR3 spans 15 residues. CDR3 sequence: CATSMTVTLNQPQHF. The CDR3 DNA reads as TGTGCCACCAGCATGACAGTGACTCTCAATCAGCCCCAGCATTTT.

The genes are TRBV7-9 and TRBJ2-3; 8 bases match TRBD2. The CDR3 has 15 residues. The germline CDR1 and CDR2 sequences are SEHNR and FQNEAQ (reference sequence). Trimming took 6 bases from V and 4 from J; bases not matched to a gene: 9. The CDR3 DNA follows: TGTGCCAGCAGGCCCGGGAGGGCGGGGTCAGATACGCAGTATTTT. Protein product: CASRPGRAGSDTQYF.

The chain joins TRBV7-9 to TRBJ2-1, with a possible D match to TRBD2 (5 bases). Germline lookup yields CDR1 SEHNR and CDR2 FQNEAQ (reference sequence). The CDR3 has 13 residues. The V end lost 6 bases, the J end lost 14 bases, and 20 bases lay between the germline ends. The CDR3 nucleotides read TGTGCCAGCAGTCAGACCTGGACCCCCGGGGAGTTCTTC. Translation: CASSQTWTPGEFF.

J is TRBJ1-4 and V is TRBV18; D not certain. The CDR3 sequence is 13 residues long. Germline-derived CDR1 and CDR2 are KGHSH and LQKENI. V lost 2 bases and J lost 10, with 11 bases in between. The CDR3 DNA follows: TGTGCCAGCTCACCAAAGGCAGGCGTAAAACTGTTTTTT. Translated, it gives CASSPKAGVKLFF.

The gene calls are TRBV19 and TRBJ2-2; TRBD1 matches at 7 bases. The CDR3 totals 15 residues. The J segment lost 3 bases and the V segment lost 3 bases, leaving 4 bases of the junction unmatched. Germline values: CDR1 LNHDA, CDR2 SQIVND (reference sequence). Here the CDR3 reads CASSILGGYTGELFF. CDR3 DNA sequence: TGTGCCAGTAGTATTTTAGGGGGCTACACCGGGGAGCTGTTTTTT.

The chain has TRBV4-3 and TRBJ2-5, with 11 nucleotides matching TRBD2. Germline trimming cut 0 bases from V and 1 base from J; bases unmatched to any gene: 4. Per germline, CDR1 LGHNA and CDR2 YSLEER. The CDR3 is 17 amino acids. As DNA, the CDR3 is TGCGCCAGCAGCCAAGAAGTAGCGGGGGGGCGCCAAGAGACCCAGTACTTC. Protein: CASSQEVAGGRQETQYF.

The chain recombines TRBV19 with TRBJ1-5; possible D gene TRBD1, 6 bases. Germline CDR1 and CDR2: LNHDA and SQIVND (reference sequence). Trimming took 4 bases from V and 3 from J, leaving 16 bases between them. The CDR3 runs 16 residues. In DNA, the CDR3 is TGTGCCAGTAGTAGGGGTCCAGAGGGGGTCAATCAGCCCCAGCATTTT. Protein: CASSRGPEGVNQPQHF.

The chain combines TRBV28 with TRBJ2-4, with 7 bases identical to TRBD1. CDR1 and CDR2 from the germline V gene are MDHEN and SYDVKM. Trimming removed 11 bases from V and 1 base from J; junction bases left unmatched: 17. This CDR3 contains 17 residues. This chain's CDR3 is CAVRGGFVTGAKNIQYF. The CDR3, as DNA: TGTGCCGTACGAGGGGGCTTTGTGACTGGGGCCAAAAACATTCAGTACTTC.

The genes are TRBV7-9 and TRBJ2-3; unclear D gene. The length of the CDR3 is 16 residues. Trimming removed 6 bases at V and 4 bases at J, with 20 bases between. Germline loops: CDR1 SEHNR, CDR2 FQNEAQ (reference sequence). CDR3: CASSPYRAPVPDTQYF. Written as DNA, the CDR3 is TGTGCCAGCAGTCCGTACCGGGCTCCCGTTCCAGATACGCAGTATTTT. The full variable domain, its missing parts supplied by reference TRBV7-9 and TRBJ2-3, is DTGVSQNPRHKITKRGQNVTFRCDPISEHNRLYWYRQTLGQGPEFLTYFQNEAQLEKSRLLSDRFSAERPKGSFSTLEIQRTEQGDSAMYLCASSPYRAPVPDTQYFGPGTRLTVL.

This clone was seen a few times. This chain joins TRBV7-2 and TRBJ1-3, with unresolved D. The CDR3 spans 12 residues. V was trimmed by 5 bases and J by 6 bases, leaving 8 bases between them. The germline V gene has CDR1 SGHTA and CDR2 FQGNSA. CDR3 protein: CASSPSPNTIYF. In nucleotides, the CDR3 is TGTGCCAGCAGCCCTTCCCCAAACACCATATATTTT.

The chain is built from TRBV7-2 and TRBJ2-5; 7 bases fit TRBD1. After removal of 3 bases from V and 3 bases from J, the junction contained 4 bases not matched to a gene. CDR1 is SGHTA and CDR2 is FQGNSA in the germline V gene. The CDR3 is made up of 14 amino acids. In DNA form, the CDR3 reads TGTGCCAGCAGCTTCCGGGACAGTGAAGAGACCCAGTACTTC. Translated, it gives CASSFRDSEETQYF. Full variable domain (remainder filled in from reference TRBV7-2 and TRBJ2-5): GAGVSQSPSNKVTEKGKDVELRCDPISGHTALYWYRQSLGQGLEFLIYFQGNSAPDKSGLPSDRFSAERTGGSVSTLTIQRTQQEDSAVYLCASSFRDSEETQYFGPGTRLLVL.

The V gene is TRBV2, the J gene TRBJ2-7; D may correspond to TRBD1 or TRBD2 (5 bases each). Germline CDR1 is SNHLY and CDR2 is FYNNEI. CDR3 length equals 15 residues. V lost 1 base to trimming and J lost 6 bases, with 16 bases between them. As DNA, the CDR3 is TGTGCCAGCAGTGAAGGGCCTCGAGGTGGGGGCGAGCAGTACTTC. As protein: CASSEGPRGGGEQYF.

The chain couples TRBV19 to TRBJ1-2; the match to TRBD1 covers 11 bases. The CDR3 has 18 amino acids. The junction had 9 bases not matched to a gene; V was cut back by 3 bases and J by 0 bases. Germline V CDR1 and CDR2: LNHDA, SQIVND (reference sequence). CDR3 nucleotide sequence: TGTGCCAGTAGTATCCTTTCCGGGACAGGGGGGCCTAACTATGGCTACACCTTC. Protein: CASSILSGTGGPNYGYTF.

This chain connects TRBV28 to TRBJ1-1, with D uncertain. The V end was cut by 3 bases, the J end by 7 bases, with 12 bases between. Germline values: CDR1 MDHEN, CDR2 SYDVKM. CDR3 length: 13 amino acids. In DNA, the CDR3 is TGTGCCAGCAGTTTTAACGCCGCCAGTGAAGCTTTCTTT. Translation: CASSFNAASEAFF.

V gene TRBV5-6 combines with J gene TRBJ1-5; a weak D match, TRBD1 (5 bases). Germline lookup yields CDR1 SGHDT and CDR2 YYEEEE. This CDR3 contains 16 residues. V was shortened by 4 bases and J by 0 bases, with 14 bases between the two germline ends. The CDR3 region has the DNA TGTGCCAGCAGCCGTGGGACGGGATATAGCAATCAGCCCCAGCATTTT. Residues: CASSRGTGYSNQPQHF.

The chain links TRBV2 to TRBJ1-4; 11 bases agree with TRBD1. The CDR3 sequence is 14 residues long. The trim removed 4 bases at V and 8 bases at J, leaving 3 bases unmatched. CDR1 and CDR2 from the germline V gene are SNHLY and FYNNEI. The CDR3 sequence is CASSVGTGGEKLFF. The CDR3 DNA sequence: TGTGCCAGCAGTGTTGGGACAGGGGGAGAAAAACTGTTTTTT.

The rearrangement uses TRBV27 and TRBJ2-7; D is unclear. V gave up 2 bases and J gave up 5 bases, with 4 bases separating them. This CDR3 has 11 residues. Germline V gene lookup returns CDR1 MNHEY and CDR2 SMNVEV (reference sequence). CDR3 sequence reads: CASSLVNEQYF. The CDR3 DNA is TGTGCCAGCAGTTTAGTCAACGAGCAGTACTTC.

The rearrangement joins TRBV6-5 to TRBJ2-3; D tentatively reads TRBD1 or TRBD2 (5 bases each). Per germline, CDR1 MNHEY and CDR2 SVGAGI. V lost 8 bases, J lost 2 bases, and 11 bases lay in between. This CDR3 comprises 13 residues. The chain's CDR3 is CASRGPSTDTQYF. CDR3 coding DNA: TGTGCCAGCCGGGGCCCATCCACAGATACGCAGTATTTT.

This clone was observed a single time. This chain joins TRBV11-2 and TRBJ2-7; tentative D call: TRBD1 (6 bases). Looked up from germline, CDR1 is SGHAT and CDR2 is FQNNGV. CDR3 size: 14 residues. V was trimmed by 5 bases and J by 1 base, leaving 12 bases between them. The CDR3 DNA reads TGTGCCAGCAGCCCTCGGACAGCTTCCTACGAGCAGTACTTC. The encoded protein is CASSPRTASYEQYF.

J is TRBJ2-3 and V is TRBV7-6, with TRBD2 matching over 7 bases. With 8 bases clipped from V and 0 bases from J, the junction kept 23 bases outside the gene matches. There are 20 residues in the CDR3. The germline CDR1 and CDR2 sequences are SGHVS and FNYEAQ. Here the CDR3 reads CASGPLVGGSRGGSTDTQYF. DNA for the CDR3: TGTGCCAGCGGTCCTCTGGTGGGGGGGTCCCGAGGAGGGAGCACAGATACGCAGTATTTT.